This T cell receptor beta chain was sequenced in a study of blood T cell repertoires in COVID-19. The V gene lost 4 bases and the J gene lost 9 bases, with 17 bases spanning the gap. The CDR3 runs to 14 residues. CDR1 and CDR2 (germline): SEHNR, FQNEAQ (reference sequence). Per the original data handling: Nucleated cell number was recorded as an estimate derived from reference gene primer amplification. Assay used: immunoSEQ multiplex PCR; TCRdb lists only in-frame clones, some missing. The V and J calls and clone size were taken over from that table, and D and trimming were inferred from the DNA. The data show 100,000 to 120,000 clones, about four fifths seen once.

The sequence was collected from a woman aged 55-70 years with acute or convalescent COVID-19. The material sequenced was peripheral blood. The chain carries TRBV7-9 and TRBJ2-3, with D maybe TRBD1 (5 bases). The CDR3: CASSSTVRELTQYF. As DNA, the CDR3 is TGTGCCAGCAGCTCGACCGTCAGGGAATTGACGCAGTATTTT.